These T cell receptor beta chains were read from a single sample in a study of cytotoxic CD8 clonotypes in ibrutinib-treated CLL. Data came from immunoSEQ multiplex PCR; TCRdb stores just in-frame clones and leaves some out. The sample records about 20,000 clones, 74% being singletons. Here the sequenced sample was PBMCs, taken before ibrutinib treatment. The source of these receptors is a human donor with chronic lymphocytic leukemia. CDR3s include the opening cysteine and the closing phenylalanine or tryptophan. A D gene is named only where the DNA matches it firmly. Not every row has a clone size; where given, it reads once, few, many or a size class.

TRBV29-1,TRBJ2-1,TRBD1,once,CSVEDRRTGLYNEQFF,TGCAGCGTTGAAGATAGAAGGACAGGGCTGTACAATGAGCAGTTCTTC
TRBV18,TRBJ2-7,TRBD2,-,CASSPTGTSNYEQYF,TGTGCCAGCTCACCAACCGGGACTAGCAACTACGAGCAGTACTTC
TRBV14,TRBJ2-1,-,-,CASSRWLGDEQFF,TGTGCCAGCAGCCGATGGTTGGGGGATGAGCAGTTCTTC
TRBV30,TRBJ2-7,TRBD2,-,CAWSGGLAGERSSYEQYF,TGTGCCTGGAGTGGGGGACTAGCGGGAGAGCGGAGCTCCTACGAGCAGTACTTC
TRBV11-2,TRBJ1-1,-,-,CASSLGRVGMNTEAFF,TGTGCCAGCAGCTTAGGGAGGGTGGGCATGAACACTGAAGCTTTCTTT
TRBV15,TRBJ2-2,-,once,CATRDWGADTGELFF,TGTGCCACCAGAGACTGGGGCGCGGACACCGGGGAGCTGTTTTTT
TRBV27,TRBJ2-7,-,-,CASSDSGVPGGEQYF,TGTGCCAGCAGCGATTCAGGGGTGCCCGGAGGGGAGCAGTACTTC
TRBV9,TRBJ2-2,-,-,CASSVGGSRVTGELFF,TGTGCCAGCAGCGTAGGAGGGAGCCGTGTCACCGGGGAGCTGTTTTTT
TRBV30,TRBJ2-7,TRBD2,-,CAWSGGLAGGYEQYF,TGTGCCTGGAGTGGAGGACTAGCGGGAGGCTACGAGCAGTACTTC
TRBV11-1,TRBJ2-7,-,few,CASKLDVRAYEQYF,TGTGCCAGCAAGTTGGATGTTCGGGCCTACGAGCAGTACTTC
TRBV15,TRBJ2-7,-,-,CATSRVGDEQYF,TGTGCCACCAGCAGAGTAGGTGACGAGCAGTACTTC
TRBV6-6,TRBJ1-3,TRBD1,once,CASSYVGQGGYTIYF,TGTGCCAGCAGTTACGTGGGACAGGGAGGATACACCATATATTTT
TRBV7-2,TRBJ1-2,-,-,CASSLAGLNYGYTF,TGTGCCAGCAGCTTAGCGGGACTTAACTATGGCTACACCTTC
TRBV2,TRBJ1-1,-,-,CASSLLGLGTEAFF,TGTGCCAGCAGCCTGTTAGGGCTGGGGACTGAAGCTTTCTTT
TRBV2,TRBJ2-3,TRBD2,-,CASSARTSSADTQYF,TGTGCCAGCAGTGCGCGGACTAGTTCGGCAGATACGCAGTATTTT
TRBV30,TRBJ1-6,TRBD1,few,CAWSRAGTGNSPLHF,TGTGCCTGGAGTCGGGCCGGGACAGGGAATTCACCCCTCCACTTT
TRBV9,TRBJ2-1,-,-,CASSVGGYEQFF,TGTGCCAGCAGCGTGGGAGGTTACGAGCAGTTCTTC
TRBV19,TRBJ2-2,TRBD2,-,CASSLGLAGTGELFF,TGTGCCAGTAGCCTCGGACTAGCGGGAACCGGGGAGCTGTTTTTT
TRBV28,TRBJ1-5,TRBD1,-,CASSLWIGTGGNQPQHF,TGTGCCAGCAGTTTATGGATAGGGACAGGGGGCAATCAGCCCCAGCATTTT
TRBV6-1,TRBJ2-7,TRBD2,-,CASSLGGSGTYEQYF,TGTGCCAGCAGCTTAGGCGGGAGCGGGACCTACGAGCAGTACTTC
TRBV19,TRBJ2-1,TRBD2,once,CASSLGGGNEQFF,TGTGCCAGTAGCCTGGGGGGGGGAAATGAGCAGTTCTTC
TRBV9,TRBJ2-2,TRBD2,-,CASSALAGDTGELFF,TGTGCCAGCAGCGCCCTAGCGGGAGATACCGGGGAGCTGTTTTTT
TRBV21-1,TRBJ2-2,-,-,CARCRDRGIWGHRGAVF,TGTGCCAGGTGCCGGGACAGGGGGATCTGGGGACACCGGGGAGCTGTTTTT
TRBV7-2,TRBJ2-2,-,-,CASSLSLTGELFF,TGTGCCAGCAGCTTAAGTCTCACCGGGGAGCTGTTTTTT
TRBV30,TRBJ1-1,-,-,CAWTRGATEAFF,TGTGCCTGGACGAGGGGGGCCACTGAAGCTTTCTTT
TRBV5-4,TRBJ2-3,TRBD1,-,CASSPDRGGDTQYF,TGTGCCAGCAGCCCTGACAGGGGGGGGGATACGCAGTATTTT
TRBV7-9,TRBJ2-5,TRBD2,-,CASTKGRGQETQYF,TGTGCCAGCACCAAGGGGAGGGGACAAGAGACCCAGTACTTC
TRBV7-3,TRBJ2-6,-,-,CASSLVGSGANVLTF,TGTGCCAGCAGCTTAGTAGGCTCTGGGGCCAACGTCCTGACTTTC
TRBV18,TRBJ2-7,TRBD1,-,CASSPYEGQSYEQYF,TGTGCCAGCTCACCATACGAGGGACAGTCCTACGAGCAGTACTTC
TRBV11-1,TRBJ2-1,-,-,CASRLRGTPKQFF,TGTGCCAGCAGACTAAGGGGGACACCGAAACAGTTCTTC
TRBV27,TRBJ1-2,-,-,CASSLFYVGQGYGYTF,TGTGCCAGCAGTTTATTTTACGTGGGCCAAGGCTATGGCTACACCTTC
TRBV4-2,TRBJ2-7,-,-,CASSQALGSYEQYF,TGTGCCAGCAGCCAAGCGCTGGGATCCTACGAGCAGTACTTC
TRBV7-3,TRBJ2-7,TRBD2,once,CASSPLAGGGEQYF,TGTGCCAGCAGCCCCCTAGCGGGAGGAGGGGAGCAGTACTTC
TRBV28,TRBJ2-5,TRBD1,-,CASRIGDRGWETQYF,TGTGCCAGCAGAATTGGGGACAGGGGTTGGGAGACCCAGTACTTC
TRBV9,TRBJ2-3,-,-,CASSDRVDTQYF,TGTGCCAGCAGCGACAGGGTAGATACGCAGTATTTT
TRBV9,TRBJ2-7,-,-,CASSLGSSGTDYEQYF,TGTGCCAGCAGCCTAGGGTCGTCGGGGACCGACTACGAGCAGTACTTC
TRBV19,TRBJ1-5,-,-,CASSIDSQPQHF,TGTGCCAGTAGTATAGACAGTCAGCCCCAGCATTTT